These 20 T cell receptor beta chains share one sample of origin, sequenced in a study of blood T cell repertoires in COVID-19. Libraries were prepared by immunoSEQ multiplex PCR; TCRdb keeps only in-frame clonotypes and omits some of them. The data contain around 340,000 clones, about 90% of them seen just once; the ten biggest clones take up over 1%. Sequenced: PBMCs or T cells enriched from blood (not recorded which). The receptor set was obtained from a woman aged 25 to 45 who had been exposed to COVID-19.

The chain's CDR3 is CASSQSGVLAGNEQFF. DNA for the CDR3: TGTGCCAGCAGCCAATCCGGGGTACTAGCCGGCAATGAGCAGTTCTTC. The chain combines TRBV4-2 with TRBJ2-1, with a tentative D call TRBD2 (6 bases). Germline assignment: CDR1 LGHNA and CDR2 YNFKEQ. V was pared by 2 bases and J by 6 bases, with 17 bases between. This CDR3 region has 16 residues.

This rearrangement joins TRBV4-1 to TRBJ2-7; the D gene is possibly TRBD1 (5 bases). V was clipped by 0 bases and J by 1 base, with 10 bases between them. Germline V gene lookup returns CDR1 MGHRA and CDR2 YSYEKL. The CDR3 is 15 residues long. CDR3 in DNA: TGCGCCAGCAGCCAAGAGCCCAGGGTTTCCTACGAGCAGTACTTC. Translation: CASSQEPRVSYEQYF.

This rearrangement joins TRBV27 to TRBJ2-7, with D maybe TRBD2 (6 bases). The CDR3 extends over 14 amino acids. In germline, CDR1 is MNHEY, CDR2 SMNVEV (reference sequence). The V and J ends lost 3 bases and 3 bases respectively, with 12 bases between them. DNA of the CDR3: TGTGCCAGCAGTTTGGATAGCGGTATCTACGAGCAGTACTTC. It is translated as CASSLDSGIYEQYF.

The V gene is TRBV19, the J gene TRBJ2-2; TRBD1 agrees at 8 bases. The CDR3 runs to 16 residues. With 1 base clipped from V and 4 bases from J, the junction kept 5 bases outside the gene matches. CDR1 and CDR2 (germline): LNHDA, SQIVND (reference sequence). This CDR3 reads CASSIARTGPTGELFF. In nucleotides, the CDR3 is TGTGCCAGTAGTATAGCTCGGACAGGGCCCACCGGGGAGCTGTTTTTT.

This clone has only one observation. The gene calls are TRBV6-2 or TRBV6-3 and TRBJ2-1; TRBD2 might be the D (6 bases). The CDR3 has 16 amino acids. V lost 0 bases, J lost 4 bases, and 13 bases lay in between. The germline gives CDR1 MNHEY, CDR2 SVGEGT. The CDR3 DNA is TGTGCCAGCAGTTACTCGACCCCGGGAGCATACAATGAGCAGTTCTTC. As protein: CASSYSTPGAYNEQFF.

This clone is labeled as medium-sized (0.01 to 0.1%). The genes are TRBV2 and TRBJ2-7; D call uncertain. The germline V gene encodes CDR1 SNHLY and CDR2 FYNNEI. V gave up 6 bases and J gave up 0 bases, with 15 bases separating them. The CDR3 runs 15 residues. The CDR3 is CASRSTGSSSYEQYF. CDR3 nucleotides: TGTGCCAGCAGGTCAACGGGTTCTAGCTCCTACGAGCAGTACTTC.

For this clone: A read error may account for a junction end that differs from germline. This chain connects TRBV7-7 to TRBJ2-1; 7 nucleotides match TRBD2. CDR1 SSHAT and CDR2 FNYEAQ come from the germline V gene (reference sequence). The CDR3 contains 16 residues. CDR3 coding DNA: TGTGCTAGCAGCTCGCAACTAGCGAACGATCAAAATGAGCAGTTCTTC. Its translation is CASSSQLANDQNEQFF.

This chain uses TRBV20-1 with TRBJ2-1; tentative D call: TRBD2 (6 bases). This CDR3 comprises 10 residues. The germline CDR1 and CDR2 sequences are DFQATT and SNEGSKA (reference sequence). Trimming removed 6 bases at V and 11 bases at J, with 11 bases between. DNA for the CDR3: TGCAGTGCCCAGGAGGGCAAGCAGTTCTTC. Its translation: CSAQEGKQFF.

CDR3 in amino acids: CSASDLAGTPSTGELFF. The CDR3 DNA reads as TGCAGTGCTAGTGACCTAGCGGGAACGCCGAGCACCGGGGAGCTGTTTTTT. The rearrangement links TRBV20-1 to TRBJ2-2; 9 positions match TRBD2. This CDR3 region has 17 residues. CDR1 and CDR2 (germline): DFQATT, SNEGSKA (reference sequence). The V and J ends lost 3 bases and 4 bases, in that order; junction bases with no gene match: 12.

This chain connects TRBV9 to TRBJ1-6, with 8 bases matching TRBD1. This CDR3 region has 14 residues. Looked up from germline, CDR1 is SGDLS and CDR2 is YYNGEE. With V trimmed by 3 bases and J by 5 bases, 1 base remained unmatched. The CDR3 loop reads CASSGQGNNSPLHF. CDR3 DNA sequence: TGTGCCAGCAGCGGACAGGGGAATAATTCACCCCTCCACTTT.

This chain joins TRBV6-5 and TRBJ2-7; 7 bases agree with TRBD1. V shed 5 bases, J shed 2 bases, and the junction held 9 bases outside the gene matches. In germline, CDR1 is MNHEY, CDR2 SVGAGI. This CDR3 spans 15 amino acids. The CDR3 nucleotides read TGTGCCAGCAGTCACCCCGACAGGGAACCCTACGAGCAGTACTTC. Protein: CASSHPDREPYEQYF.

This CDR3 reads CANTRGRRKDEQYF. The CDR3 DNA reads TGTGCCAACACCAGGGGGCGAAGAAAGGACGAGCAGTACTTC. The chain is built from TRBV11-3 and TRBJ2-7, with TRBD1 matching over 8 bases. V dropped 10 bases and J dropped 5; count of bases not matched to a gene: 13. This CDR3 has 14 residues. The V gene's germline CDR1 is SGHNT and CDR2 YENEEA.

The chain recombines TRBV19 with TRBJ2-2; D possibly corresponds to TRBD1 (5 bases). Germline CDR1 LNHDA, CDR2 SQIVND (reference sequence). This CDR3 spans 15 amino acids. V was pared by 4 bases and J by 1 base, with 10 bases between. The DNA of the CDR3 is TGTGCCAGTAGTAAGAACACAGGGAACACCGGGGAGCTGTTTTTT. Translated, it gives CASSKNTGNTGELFF.

The chain employs TRBV4-1 and TRBJ2-7, with 9 bases aligning to TRBD2. The length of the CDR3 is 17 residues. The germline CDR1 and CDR2 sequences are MGHRA and YSYEKL. Unmatched junction bases numbered 8, after V lost 0 bases and J lost 2 bases. In nucleotides, the CDR3 is TGCGCCAGCAGCCAAGATCCCGGGGCTAGCGGGACCTACGAGCAGTACTTC. It translates to CASSQDPGASGTYEQYF.

This clone appeared once. The V gene is TRBV7-2, the J gene TRBJ1-2; D is uncertain. The CDR3 totals 13 residues. Germline assignment: CDR1 SGHTA and CDR2 FQGNSA. Trimming removed 5 bases from V and 3 bases from J, with 10 bases in between. The CDR3, as DNA: TGTGCCAGCAGCCTCGGCGGGTACTATGGCTACACCTTC. Its translation is CASSLGGYYGYTF.

A single count supports this clone. The genes are TRBV29-1 and TRBJ1-2, with 11 nucleotides matching TRBD1. Germline lookup yields CDR1 SQVTM and CDR2 ANQGSEA. V gave up 8 bases and J gave up 4 bases; unmatched junction bases: 6. This CDR3 contains 13 residues. As DNA, the CDR3 is TGCAGCTCCTGGACAGGGGGCACCTATGGCTACACCTTC. Protein sequence: CSSWTGGTYGYTF.

The rearrangement joins TRBV6-6 to TRBJ1-5; 8 bases line up with TRBD1. Germline lookup yields CDR1 MNHNY and CDR2 SVGAGI (reference sequence). The CDR3 loop spans 15 amino acids. V trimming: 6 bases; J trimming: 4 bases; junction bases outside the gene matches: 8. This chain's CDR3 is CASRSWTGTNQPQHF. DNA of the CDR3: TGTGCCAGCAGGAGCTGGACAGGGACGAATCAGCCCCAGCATTTT.

The chain links TRBV6-5 to TRBJ1-1; D remains ambiguous. The CDR3 has 14 residues. CDR1 and CDR2 from the germline V gene are MNHEY and SVGAGI. The germline V and J ends were trimmed by 2 bases and 6 bases, with 13 bases remaining between them. The CDR3 bases are TGTGCCAGCAGTTACCCTAACGCCCTCGCTGAAGCTTTCTTT. The encoded protein is CASSYPNALAEAFF.

This chain links TRBV7-9 with TRBJ1-6, with 7 nucleotides matching TRBD1. Germline trimming cut 3 bases from V and 7 bases from J; bases unmatched to any gene: 6. Germline V gene lookup returns CDR1 SEHNR and CDR2 FQNEAQ (reference sequence). The CDR3 is 15 residues long. Here the CDR3 reads CASSFDRVTNSPLHF. CDR3 DNA sequence: TGTGCCAGCAGCTTTGACAGGGTGACAAATTCACCCCTCCACTTT.

This clone was seen more than once but under ten times. This CDR3 is CASSFYPVEETQYF. The CDR3 DNA sequence: TGTGCCAGCAGCTTCTACCCTGTCGAGGAGACCCAGTACTTC. The V gene is TRBV7-3, the J gene TRBJ2-5; D is ambiguous. Germline lookup yields CDR1 SGHTA and CDR2 FQGTGA. This CDR3 spans 14 amino acids. Trimming removed 3 bases from V and 5 bases from J, with 13 bases in between.